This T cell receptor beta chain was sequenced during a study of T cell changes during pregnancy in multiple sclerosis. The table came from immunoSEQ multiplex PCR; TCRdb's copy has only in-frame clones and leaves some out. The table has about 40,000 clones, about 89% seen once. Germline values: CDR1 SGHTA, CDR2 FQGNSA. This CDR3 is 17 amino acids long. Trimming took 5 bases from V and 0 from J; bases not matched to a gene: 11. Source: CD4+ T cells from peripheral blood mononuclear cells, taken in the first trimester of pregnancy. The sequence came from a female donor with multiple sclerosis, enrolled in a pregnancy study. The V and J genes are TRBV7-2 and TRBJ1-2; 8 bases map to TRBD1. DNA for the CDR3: TGTGCCAGCAGCCGGCCCCAACAGGGGGTAGCTAACTATGGCTACACCTTC. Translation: CASSRPQQGVANYGYTF.